This TCR beta chain was identified during a study of blood T cell repertoires in COVID-19. Looking at the study overall: Sample material is recorded as cDNA or gDNA derived from T cells, B-cell-depleted T cells, or PBMCs.

TCRdb's copy holds only in-frame clones and misses some; the assay was immunoSEQ multiplex PCR. In the table there are about 250,000 clones, around 90% of which are singletons. This CDR3 comprises 13 residues. Trimming stripped 5 bases from V and 6 bases from J, with 13 bases between. The germline V gene encodes CDR1 LNHDA and CDR2 SQIVND (reference sequence). The clonotype was recovered from a man younger than 45 with COVID-19, enrolled during active disease. The source material was peripheral blood. V gene TRBV19 combines with J gene TRBJ1-1, with D possibly matching TRBD1 (5 bases). The CDR3 sequence: CASSPGQGAEAFF. In DNA, the CDR3 is TGTGCCAGTAGTCCCGGACAAGGCGCTGAAGCTTTCTTT.